This passage covers 24 T cell receptor beta chains from one sample sequenced in a study of T-cell reconstitution after alpha-beta-depleted transplantation in children. Using unique molecular identifiers, the investigators prepared the TCRbeta library. TCRdb used MiXCR to reprocess the PCR reads, holding one entry per CDR3 protein. The sample shows some 250,000 distinct CDR3 sequences, 12% of them seen only once. Source: PBMCs from the stem cell graft donor, taken from the stem cell graft. Receptor source: a human donor who donated a stem cell graft to a child with acute lymphoblastic leukemia.

This clonotype was found many times. This sequence joins TRBV30 and TRBJ1-2; D possibly corresponds to TRBD1 (6 bases). CDR3 size: 13 residues. Germline V gene lookup returns CDR1 GTSNPN and CDR2 SVGIG (reference sequence). Trimming stripped 5 bases from V and 8 bases from J, with 18 bases between. The CDR3 coding sequence is TGTGCCTGGTTCGTTTGGACAGCGGGGGGCTACACCTTC. Protein: CAWFVWTAGGYTF. Full variable domain (rest looked up from reference TRBV30 and TRBJ1-2): SQTIHQWPATLVQPVGSPLSLECTVEGTSNPNLYWYRQAAGRGLQLLFYSVGIGQISSEVPQNLSASRPQDRQFILSSKKLLLSDSGFYLCAWFVWTAGGYTFGSGTRLTVV.

The J gene is TRBJ2-6, the V gene TRBV7-8, with 14 bases fitting TRBD2. The length of the CDR3 is 20 residues. Per the germline V gene, CDR1 is SGHVS and CDR2 is FQNEAQ. With 5 bases clipped from V and 2 bases from J, the junction kept 11 bases outside the gene matches. CDR3 sequence (DNA): TGTGCCAGCAGCCTATTCAAGAGACTAGCGGGGGGGCCTGGGGCCAACGTCCTGACTTTC. Translation gives CASSLFKRLAGGPGANVLTF.

This clonotype was seen many times. The V gene is TRBV20-1, the J gene TRBJ1-5; 8 bases are a match to TRBD1. V shed 6 bases and J 1 base; nucleotides not matched to a gene: 11. The CDR3 runs 16 residues. Per the germline V gene, CDR1 is DFQATT and CDR2 is SNEGSKA (reference sequence). CDR3 sequence: CSAREQGAMSNQPQHF. CDR3 bases: TGCAGTGCCAGGGAGCAGGGGGCTATGAGCAATCAGCCCCAGCATTTT.

There are a few counts of this clonotype. V and J are TRBV6-5 and TRBJ2-3, with a tentative D call TRBD2 (7 bases). Deletions cut 2 bases from V and 8 bases from J, with 8 bases between. This CDR3 has 12 residues. Germline CDR1 MNHEY, CDR2 SVGAGI. The CDR3 DNA sequence: TGTGCCAGCAGTTACAGGGGGGGTACGCAGTATTTT. Amino acid sequence: CASSYRGGTQYF.

In its sample, this clonotype was seen many times. V gene TRBV5-5 combines with J gene TRBJ2-3; D not resolved. The length of the CDR3 is 14 residues. Germline loops: CDR1 SGHKS, CDR2 YYEKEE (reference sequence). The V gene lost 2 bases and the J gene lost 0 bases, with 7 bases spanning the gap. CDR3 DNA: TGTGCCAGCAGCTTTGGGAAAAGCACAGATACGCAGTATTTT. This encodes CASSFGKSTDTQYF.

J is TRBJ1-5 and V is TRBV19, with D unclear. V lost 7 bases to trimming and J lost 2 bases, with 12 bases between them. Germline values: CDR1 LNHDA, CDR2 SQIVND (reference sequence). The CDR3 loop spans 14 amino acids. The CDR3 DNA sequence: TGTGCCAGTAAAACACGGGCGGGCAATCAGCCCCAGCATTTT. It yields the protein CASKTRAGNQPQHF.

Many counts were recorded for this clonotype. This chain links TRBV12-3 or TRBV12-4 with TRBJ2-2; D possibly corresponds to TRBD1 (5 bases). The CDR3 is 15 residues long. V lost 2 bases to trimming and J lost 4 bases, with 11 bases between them. The CDR3 is CASSLRGESTGELFF. The DNA for the CDR3 is TGTGCCAGCAGTTTAAGGGGCGAGAGCACCGGGGAGCTGTTTTTT.

On this clonotype: At one end, the junction sequence differs from germline, possibly due to a read error. The genes are TRBV4-3 and TRBJ1-4, with no clear D. CDR3 length: 16 amino acids. Germline CDR1 LGHNA, CDR2 YSLEER. In nucleotides, the CDR3 is TGCGCCAGCAGCCAAGATCCGCGCGCAACTAATGAAAAACTGTTTTTC. The encoded protein is CASSQDPRATNEKLFF.

This clonotype was recorded at least ten times. This chain links TRBV2 with TRBJ1-1; D unresolved. V lost 6 bases and J 1 base, leaving 12 bases between the germline ends. Germline V CDR1 and CDR2: SNHLY, FYNNEI. This CDR3 has 14 residues. CDR3 in amino acids: CASSSFTPNTEAFF. The CDR3 DNA follows: TGTGCCAGCAGCTCCTTTACCCCGAACACTGAAGCTTTCTTT.

This clonotype was observed many times. The chain uses TRBV7-2 and TRBJ1-1; a possible D gene is TRBD1 (5 bases). Germline CDR1 reads SGHTA; CDR2 reads FQGNSA. Trimming removed 0 bases at V and 1 base at J, with 6 bases between. CDR3 length: 14 residues. DNA for the CDR3: TGTGCCAGCAGCTTAGCGCAGGGGAACACTGAAGCTTTCTTT. Encoded protein: CASSLAQGNTEAFF.

In its sample, this clonotype was seen many times. CDR3 in DNA: TGCAGCGTTGAATCCTACAATGAGCAGTTCTTC. The encoded protein is CSVESYNEQFF. The chain uses TRBV29-1 and TRBJ2-1, with D hard to call. With 2 bases removed from V and 1 base from J, the gap between germline ends came to 0 bases. The CDR3 is 11 residues long. From germline, CDR1 is SQVTM and CDR2 ANQGSEA.

This clonotype was picked up many times. This sequence joins TRBV11-2 and TRBJ2-6, with D uncertain. CDR3 length equals 17 residues. CDR1 is SGHAT, CDR2 FQNNGV, per germline. Trimming shortened V by 0 bases and J by 0 bases, and 9 bases separated the two germline ends. CDR3: CASSLDRWVSGANVLTF. In DNA form, the CDR3 reads TGTGCCAGCAGCTTAGATCGGTGGGTCTCTGGGGCCAACGTCCTGACTTTC.

Many counts were recorded for this clonotype. V and J are TRBV7-3 and TRBJ2-3, with 11 bases that match TRBD2. Unmatched junction bases numbered 13, after V lost 8 bases and J lost 0 bases. Per germline, CDR1 SGHTA and CDR2 FQGTGA. CDR3 length: 18 amino acids. The CDR3 sequence is CASPPGLAAESSTDTQYF. As DNA, the CDR3 is TGTGCCAGCCCACCGGGACTAGCGGCCGAGAGTAGCACAGATACGCAGTATTTT.

This clonotype has ten or more counts. V is TRBV4-2 and J is TRBJ2-7; no clear D gene. Trimming took off 0 bases at V and 3 bases at J, with 15 bases between the two ends. CDR3 length: 16 amino acids. Per germline, CDR1 LGHNA and CDR2 YNFKEQ. The CDR3 region is CASSQESEDTIYEQYF. The CDR3 DNA sequence: TGTGCCAGCAGCCAAGAATCTGAGGATACCATCTACGAGCAGTACTTC.

This clonotype occurred a few times. The J gene is TRBJ1-6, the V gene TRBV4-1; 12 bases are shared with TRBD1. Germline assignment: CDR1 MGHRA and CDR2 YSYEKL. Unmatched junction bases numbered 15, after V lost 4 bases and J lost 8 bases. The CDR3 has 19 residues. CDR3 protein: CASSRSGTGGVGWDSPLHF. DNA for the CDR3: TGCGCCAGCAGCCGGTCCGGGACAGGGGGCGTAGGATGGGATTCACCCCTCCACTTT.

This clonotype has a handful of counts. This chain links TRBV6-5 with TRBJ2-7, with TRBD1 identical over 7 bases. Germline-derived CDR1 and CDR2 are MNHEY and SVGAGI. This CDR3 has 16 amino acids. V shed 0 bases, J shed 3 bases, and the junction held 8 bases outside the gene matches. CDR3 protein: CASSYSRSTGNYEQYF. The CDR3 bases are TGTGCCAGCAGTTACTCGAGATCGACAGGGAACTACGAGCAGTACTTC.

This clonotype was counted at least ten times. The chain employs TRBV4-3 and TRBJ1-2; TRBD1 is a possible D gene (5 bases). The CDR3 consists of 13 residues. From germline, CDR1 is LGHNA and CDR2 YSLEER. V lost 0 bases and J 5 bases, leaving 7 bases between the germline ends. CDR3 DNA sequence: TGCGCCAGCAGCCAAGATCGACAGTATGGCTACACCTTC. It specifies CASSQDRQYGYTF.

This clonotype has at least ten counts. The J gene is TRBJ2-1, the V gene TRBV7-2; D call uncertain. This CDR3 region has 17 residues. Germline values: CDR1 SGHTA, CDR2 FQGNSA. Trimming cost V 3 bases and J 0 bases, with 15 bases left between them. The CDR3 nucleotides are TGTGCCAGCAGCTTCGGACCGATTTCTCCCTCCTACAATGAGCAGTTCTTC. Translated, it gives CASSFGPISPSYNEQFF.

In this sample, this clonotype turned up many times. This chain links TRBV7-2 with TRBJ2-2; D perhaps matches TRBD1 (5 bases). The ends were cut back, 4 bases at V and 5 bases at J, with 14 bases in the middle. The CDR3 loop spans 15 amino acids. Germline V gene sequence: CDR1 SGHTA, CDR2 FQGNSA. The CDR3 DNA reads TGTGCCAGCAGCTCTCCAGGGTGGGGAACCGGGGAGCTGTTTTTT. Protein product: CASSSPGWGTGELFF.

This clonotype was observed at least ten times. The chain recombines TRBV6-1 with TRBJ1-2; TRBD1 agrees at 8 bases. CDR3 length: 13 amino acids. J gave up 4 bases and V 6 bases, and 4 bases lay outside the gene matches. The germline V gene has CDR1 MNHNS and CDR2 SASEGT. The CDR3 here is CASRQTGGYGYTF. Written as DNA, the CDR3 is TGTGCCAGCAGGCAAACAGGGGGCTATGGCTACACCTTC.

The chain uses TRBV3-1 and TRBJ1-5, with TRBD1 matching over 10 bases. CDR1 is LGHDT and CDR2 is YNNKEL in the germline V gene (reference sequence). V shed 11 bases, J shed 0 bases, and the junction held 19 bases outside the gene matches. This CDR3 is built from 19 residues. The CDR3 is CACMRGQGVGGGSNQPQHF. CDR3 DNA sequence: TGTGCCTGCATGCGAGGACAGGGGGTCGGCGGGGGTAGCAATCAGCCCCAGCATTTT.

This clonotype was counted ten times or more. The rearrangement joins TRBV29-1 to TRBJ2-3; weak D call: TRBD1 (6 bases). The CDR3 totals 14 residues. The germline V gene encodes CDR1 SQVTM and CDR2 ANQGSEA. V lost 6 bases and J 2 bases, leaving 15 bases between the germline ends. DNA for the CDR3: TGCAGCGTCCGACGGACAGAGAACACAGATACGCAGTATTTT. It codes for CSVRRTENTDTQYF.

The chain combines TRBV29-1 with TRBJ1-6; 10 bases are a match to TRBD1. V shed 6 bases, J shed 5 bases, and the junction held 4 bases outside the gene matches. The CDR3 runs to 14 residues. Germline CDR1 and CDR2: SQVTM and ANQGSEA. The CDR3 sequence is CSVSGTGDNSPLHF. Written as DNA, the CDR3 is TGCAGCGTATCCGGGACAGGGGATAATTCACCCCTCCACTTT.

This clonotype has a count of ten or more. The rearrangement joins TRBV20-1 to TRBJ2-1, with 10 bases fitting TRBD2. CDR1 is DFQATT and CDR2 is SNEGSKA in the germline V gene (reference sequence). The V and J ends lost 5 bases and 9 bases, in that order; junction bases with no gene match: 16. This CDR3 region has 16 residues. The CDR3 loop is CSAGGVFPSGSSEQFF. Here the CDR3 DNA reads TGCAGTGCTGGGGGTGTATTCCCTAGCGGGAGCAGTGAGCAGTTCTTC.